The subject of this entry is one T cell receptor beta chain. As yet, its antigen is unknown. This sample was taken from a study of graft-versus-host responses after intestinal transplantation. Whole-study context: Each transplant was multivisceral, liver-intestinal, or isolated intestinal. All of the recipients had induction that used anti-thymocyte globulin, then tacrolimus and steroids for around three years.

Libraries were prepared by immunoSEQ multiplex PCR; TCRdb keeps only in-frame clonotypes and omits some of them. The sample lists tens of thousands of clones, around 86% occurring once. Whole-study findings and limits: Within the allografts of patients who had graft-donor T cell macrochimerism, graft-versus-host to host-versus-graft clonal ratios were high. Ileal or blood samples showed some GvH clones first, and such clones were also found in recipient marrow.

This CDR3 contains 16 residues. V shed 0 bases, J shed 4 bases, and the junction held 4 bases outside the gene matches. The V gene's germline CDR1 is MGHRA and CDR2 YSYEKL. The graft tissue was processed, and this released both intraepithelial and lamina propria lymphocytes. This sequence was found in a human patient who received an intestinal transplant, so some T cells may come from the graft donor. This rearrangement joins TRBV4-1 to TRBJ1-2, with 11 nucleotides matching TRBD1. The input for sequencing was ileum tissue, taken 357 days after transplant. In DNA form, the CDR3 reads TGCGCCAGCAGCCAAGAACAGGACAGGGGGCCCTATGGCTACACCTTC. Protein: CASSQEQDRGPYGYTF.